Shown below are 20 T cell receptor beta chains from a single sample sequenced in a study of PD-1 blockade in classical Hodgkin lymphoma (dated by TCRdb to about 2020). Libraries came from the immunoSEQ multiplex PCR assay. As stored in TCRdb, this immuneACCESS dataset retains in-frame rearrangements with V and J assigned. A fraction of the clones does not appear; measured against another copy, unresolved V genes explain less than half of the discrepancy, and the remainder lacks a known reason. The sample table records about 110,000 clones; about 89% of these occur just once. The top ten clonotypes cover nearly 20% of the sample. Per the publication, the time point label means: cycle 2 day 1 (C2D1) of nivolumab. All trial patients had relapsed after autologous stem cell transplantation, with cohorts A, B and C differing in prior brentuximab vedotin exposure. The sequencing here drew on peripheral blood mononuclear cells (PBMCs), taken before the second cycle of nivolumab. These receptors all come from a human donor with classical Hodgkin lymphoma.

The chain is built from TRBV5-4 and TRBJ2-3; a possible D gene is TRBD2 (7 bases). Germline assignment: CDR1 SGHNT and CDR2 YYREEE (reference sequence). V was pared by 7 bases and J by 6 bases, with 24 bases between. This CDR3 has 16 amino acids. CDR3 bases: TGTGCCAGCCGCCACCGTGGGGGCGGGAGTGAGGATACGCAGTATTTT. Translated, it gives CASRHRGGGSEDTQYF.

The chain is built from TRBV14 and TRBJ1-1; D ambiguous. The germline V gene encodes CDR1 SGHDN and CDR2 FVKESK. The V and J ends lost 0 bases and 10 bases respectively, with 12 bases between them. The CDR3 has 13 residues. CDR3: CASSQEFGRGAFF. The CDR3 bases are TGTGCCAGCAGCCAAGAGTTCGGGCGAGGAGCTTTCTTT.

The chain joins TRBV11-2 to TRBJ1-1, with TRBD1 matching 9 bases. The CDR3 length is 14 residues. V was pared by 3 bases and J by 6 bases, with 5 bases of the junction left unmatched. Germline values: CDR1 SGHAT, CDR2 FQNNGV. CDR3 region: CASSFTGGPAEAFF. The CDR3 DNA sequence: TGTGCCAGCAGCTTCACAGGGGGCCCGGCTGAAGCTTTCTTT.

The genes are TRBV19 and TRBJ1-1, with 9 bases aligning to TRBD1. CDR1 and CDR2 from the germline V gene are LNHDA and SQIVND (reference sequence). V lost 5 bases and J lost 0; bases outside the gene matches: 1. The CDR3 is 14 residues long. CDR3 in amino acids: CASSRDRVNTEAFF. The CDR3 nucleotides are TGTGCCAGTAGTCGGGACAGGGTGAACACTGAAGCTTTCTTT.

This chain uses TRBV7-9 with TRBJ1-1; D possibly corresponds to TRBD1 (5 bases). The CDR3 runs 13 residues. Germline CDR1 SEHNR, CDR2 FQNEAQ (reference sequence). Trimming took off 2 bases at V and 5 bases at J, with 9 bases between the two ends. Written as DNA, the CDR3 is TGTGCCAGCAGCTTACCAGGGAGGACTGAAGCTTTCTTT. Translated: CASSLPGRTEAFF.

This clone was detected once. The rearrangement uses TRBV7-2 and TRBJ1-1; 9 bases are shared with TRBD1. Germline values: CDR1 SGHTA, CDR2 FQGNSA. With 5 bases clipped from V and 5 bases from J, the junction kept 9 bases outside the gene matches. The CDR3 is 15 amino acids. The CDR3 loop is CASSKSRQGGTEAFF. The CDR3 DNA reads TGTGCCAGCAGCAAATCACGACAGGGGGGGACTGAAGCTTTCTTT.

The CDR3 region has the DNA TGTGCCAGCAGCTGGCGGGATTCGGGTGATGAGCAGTTCTTC. Translating it yields CASSWRDSGDEQFF. The rearrangement links TRBV11-3 to TRBJ2-1; D is perhaps TRBD2 (6 bases). The germline V and J ends were trimmed by 4 bases and 8 bases, with 15 bases remaining between them. The CDR3 has 14 amino acids. The V gene's germline CDR1 is SGHNT and CDR2 YENEEA.

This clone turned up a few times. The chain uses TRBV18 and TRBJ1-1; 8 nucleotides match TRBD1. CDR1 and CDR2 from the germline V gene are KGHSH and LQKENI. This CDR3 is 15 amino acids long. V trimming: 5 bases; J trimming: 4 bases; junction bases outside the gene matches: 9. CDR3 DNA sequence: TGTGCCAGCTCAACATCAGGGGGCCAGGCCACTGAAGCTTTCTTT. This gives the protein CASSTSGGQATEAFF.

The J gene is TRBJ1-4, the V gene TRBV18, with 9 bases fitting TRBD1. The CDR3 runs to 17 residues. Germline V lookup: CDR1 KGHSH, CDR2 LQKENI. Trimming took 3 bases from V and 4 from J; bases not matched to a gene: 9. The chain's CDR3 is CASSPLTGGRINEKLFF. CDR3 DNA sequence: TGTGCCAGCTCACCGCTAACAGGGGGCAGAATTAATGAAAAACTGTTTTTT.

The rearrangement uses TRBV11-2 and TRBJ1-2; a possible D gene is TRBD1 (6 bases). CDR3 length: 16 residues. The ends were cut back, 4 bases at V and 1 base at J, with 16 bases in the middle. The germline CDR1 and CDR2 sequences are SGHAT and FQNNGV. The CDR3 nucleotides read TGTGCCAGCAGCTCACTCCGGGACAATCATAACTATGGCTACACCTTC. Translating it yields CASSSLRDNHNYGYTF.

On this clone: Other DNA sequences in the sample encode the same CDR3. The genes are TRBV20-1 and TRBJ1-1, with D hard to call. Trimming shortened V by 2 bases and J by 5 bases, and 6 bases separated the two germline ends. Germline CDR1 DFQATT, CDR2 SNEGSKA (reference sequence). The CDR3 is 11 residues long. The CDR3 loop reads CSARSRTEAFF. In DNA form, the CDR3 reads TGCAGTGCTAGATCGAGAACTGAAGCTTTCTTT.

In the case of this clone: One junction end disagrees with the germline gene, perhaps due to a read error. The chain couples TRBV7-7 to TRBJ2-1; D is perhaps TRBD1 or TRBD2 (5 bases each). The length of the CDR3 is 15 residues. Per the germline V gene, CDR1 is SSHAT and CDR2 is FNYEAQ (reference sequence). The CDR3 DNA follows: TGTGCTAGCAGCTTAGCGTGGGGCGCAGACAATGAGCAGTTCTTC. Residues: CASSLAWGADNEQFF. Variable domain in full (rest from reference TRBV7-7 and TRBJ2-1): GAGVSQSPRYKVTKRGQDVTLRCDPISSHATLYWYQQALGQGPEFLTYFNYEAQPDKSGLPSDRFSAERPEGSISTLTIQRTEQRDSAMYRCASSLAWGADNEQFFGPGTRLTVL.

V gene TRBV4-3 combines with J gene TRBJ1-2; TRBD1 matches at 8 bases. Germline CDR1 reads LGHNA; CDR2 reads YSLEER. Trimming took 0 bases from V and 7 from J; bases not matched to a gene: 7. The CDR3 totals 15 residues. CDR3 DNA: TGCGCCAGCAGCCAAGAGACGACAGGGGTAGGTGGCTACACCTTC. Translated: CASSQETTGVGGYTF.

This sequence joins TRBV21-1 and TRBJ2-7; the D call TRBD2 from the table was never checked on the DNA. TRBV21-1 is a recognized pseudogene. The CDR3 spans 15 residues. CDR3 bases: TGTGCCAGCAGCAAGTCCCGGGAGATCTCCTACGAGCAGTACTTC. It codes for CASSKSREISYEQYF.

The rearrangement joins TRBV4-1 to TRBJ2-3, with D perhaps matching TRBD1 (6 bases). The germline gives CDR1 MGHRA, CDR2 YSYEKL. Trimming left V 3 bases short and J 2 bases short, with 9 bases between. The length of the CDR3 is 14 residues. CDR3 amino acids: CASSQQGNTDTQYF. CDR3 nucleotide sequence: TGCGCCAGCAGCCAGCAGGGGAACACAGATACGCAGTATTTT.

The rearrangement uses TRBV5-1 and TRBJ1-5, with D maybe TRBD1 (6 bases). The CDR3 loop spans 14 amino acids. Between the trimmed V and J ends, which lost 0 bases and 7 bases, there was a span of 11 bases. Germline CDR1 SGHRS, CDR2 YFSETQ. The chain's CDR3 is CASSLEAGVQPQHF. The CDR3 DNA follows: TGCGCCAGCAGCTTGGAAGCAGGGGTCCAGCCCCAGCATTTT. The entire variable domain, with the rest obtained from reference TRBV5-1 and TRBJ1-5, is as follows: KAGVTQTPRYLIKTRGQQVTLSCSPISGHRSVSWYQQTPGQGLQFLFEYFSETQRNKGNFPGRFSGRQFSNSRSEMNVSTLELGDSALYLCASSLEAGVQPQHFGDGTRLSIL.

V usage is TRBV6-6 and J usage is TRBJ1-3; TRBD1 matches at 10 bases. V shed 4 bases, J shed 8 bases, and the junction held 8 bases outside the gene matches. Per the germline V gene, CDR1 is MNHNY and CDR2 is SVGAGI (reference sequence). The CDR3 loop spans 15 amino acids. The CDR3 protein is CASSLPRDRGDTIYF. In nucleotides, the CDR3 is TGTGCCAGCAGTTTGCCCCGGGACAGGGGAGACACCATATATTTT.

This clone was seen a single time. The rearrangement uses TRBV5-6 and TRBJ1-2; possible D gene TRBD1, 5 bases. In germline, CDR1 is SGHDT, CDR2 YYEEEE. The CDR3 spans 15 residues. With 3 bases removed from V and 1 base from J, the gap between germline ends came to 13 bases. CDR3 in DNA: TGTGCCAGCAGCTCCAGGTTAGGGGTTAACTATGGCTACACCTTC. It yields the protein CASSSRLGVNYGYTF.

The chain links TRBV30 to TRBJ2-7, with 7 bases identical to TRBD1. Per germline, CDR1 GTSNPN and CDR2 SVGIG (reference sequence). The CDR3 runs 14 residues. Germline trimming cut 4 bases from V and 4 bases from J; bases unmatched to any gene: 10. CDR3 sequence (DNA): TGTGCCTGGACCATCTTCGACAGGGTGTACGAGCAGTACTTC. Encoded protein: CAWTIFDRVYEQYF.

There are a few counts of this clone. Here the CDR3 DNA reads TGTGCCTGGAGTGTAAGGGGCAATCAGCCCCAGCATTTT. Its protein is CAWSVRGNQPQHF. The chain links TRBV30 to TRBJ1-5; D is unresolved. Deletions cut 0 bases from V and 2 bases from J, with 5 bases between. Germline CDR1 GTSNPN, CDR2 SVGIG (reference sequence). This CDR3 is 13 amino acids long.